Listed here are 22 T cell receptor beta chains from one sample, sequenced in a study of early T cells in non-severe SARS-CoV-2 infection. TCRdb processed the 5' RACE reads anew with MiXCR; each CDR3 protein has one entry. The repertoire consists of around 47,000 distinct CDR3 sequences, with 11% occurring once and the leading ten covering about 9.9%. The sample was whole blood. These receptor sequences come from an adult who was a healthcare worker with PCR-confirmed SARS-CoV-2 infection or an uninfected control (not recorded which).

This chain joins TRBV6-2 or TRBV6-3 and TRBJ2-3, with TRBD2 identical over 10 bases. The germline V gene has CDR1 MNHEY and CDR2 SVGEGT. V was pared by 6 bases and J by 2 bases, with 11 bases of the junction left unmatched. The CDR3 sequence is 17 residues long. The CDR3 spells CASREVLAGASTDTQYF. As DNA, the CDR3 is TGTGCCAGCAGAGAAGTTCTAGCGGGGGCCTCCACAGATACGCAGTATTTT.

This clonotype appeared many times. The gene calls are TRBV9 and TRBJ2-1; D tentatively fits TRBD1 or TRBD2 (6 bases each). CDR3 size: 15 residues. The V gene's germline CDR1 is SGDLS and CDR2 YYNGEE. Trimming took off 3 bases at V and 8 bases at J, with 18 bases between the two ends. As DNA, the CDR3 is TGTGCCAGCAGCGCCGCTGGGCTAGGGGGGCATGAGCAGTTCTTC. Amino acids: CASSAAGLGGHEQFF.

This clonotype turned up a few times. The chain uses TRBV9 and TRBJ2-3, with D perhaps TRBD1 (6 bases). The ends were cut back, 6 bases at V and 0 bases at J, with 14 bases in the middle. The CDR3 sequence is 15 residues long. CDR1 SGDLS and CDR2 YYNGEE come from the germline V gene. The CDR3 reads CASTLGAQSTDTQYF. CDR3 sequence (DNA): TGTGCCAGCACCCTGGGGGCGCAAAGCACAGATACGCAGTATTTT.

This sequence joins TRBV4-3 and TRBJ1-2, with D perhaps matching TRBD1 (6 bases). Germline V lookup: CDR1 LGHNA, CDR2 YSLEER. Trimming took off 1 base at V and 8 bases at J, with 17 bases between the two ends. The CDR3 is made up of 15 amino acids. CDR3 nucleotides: TGCGCCAGCAGCCAAGTTACCTTAGGACAGCCAGGCTACACCTTC. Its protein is CASSQVTLGQPGYTF.

Here the CDR3 DNA reads TGTGCCAGCGCCCCACAGACTTATAGCGGGGGAAAAGAGACCCAGTACTTC. Translating gives CASAPQTYSGGKETQYF. This chain uses TRBV6-6 with TRBJ2-5, with TRBD2 identical over 9 bases. The CDR3 is made up of 17 amino acids. The junction had 16 bases not matched to a gene; V was cut back by 8 bases and J by 3 bases. Germline V lookup: CDR1 MNHNY, CDR2 SVGAGI (reference sequence).

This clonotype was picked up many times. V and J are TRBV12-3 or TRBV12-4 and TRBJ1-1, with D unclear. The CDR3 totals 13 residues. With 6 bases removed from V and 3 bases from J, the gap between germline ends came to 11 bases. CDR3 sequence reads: CASSYGSDTEAFF. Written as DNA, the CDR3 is TGTGCCAGCAGCTACGGTTCGGACACTGAAGCTTTCTTT.

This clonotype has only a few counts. The CDR3 DNA reads TGTGCCAGCAGTTCCTGGACAGGGAGGTTCGCTGAAGCTTTCTTT. It codes for CASSSWTGRFAEAFF. The chain combines TRBV6-2 or TRBV6-3 with TRBJ1-1; 8 bases fit TRBD1. The ends lost 4 bases at V and 6 bases at J; junction bases unmatched: 10. The CDR3 covers 15 residues. Germline V CDR1 and CDR2: MNHEY, SVGEGT.

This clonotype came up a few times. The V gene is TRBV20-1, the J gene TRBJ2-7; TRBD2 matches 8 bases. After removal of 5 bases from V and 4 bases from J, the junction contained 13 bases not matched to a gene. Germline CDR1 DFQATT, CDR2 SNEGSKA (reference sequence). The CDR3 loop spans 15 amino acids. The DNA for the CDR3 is TGCAGTGCTCATTATCCCGGGACTAGAACGTACGAGCAGTACTTC. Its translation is CSAHYPGTRTYEQYF.

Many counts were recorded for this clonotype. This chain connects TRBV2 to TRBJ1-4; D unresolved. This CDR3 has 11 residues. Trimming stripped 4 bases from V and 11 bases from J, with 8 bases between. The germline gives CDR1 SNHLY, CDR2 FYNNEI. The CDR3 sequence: CASSATGKLFF. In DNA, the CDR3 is TGTGCCAGCAGTGCCACGGGTAAACTGTTTTTT.

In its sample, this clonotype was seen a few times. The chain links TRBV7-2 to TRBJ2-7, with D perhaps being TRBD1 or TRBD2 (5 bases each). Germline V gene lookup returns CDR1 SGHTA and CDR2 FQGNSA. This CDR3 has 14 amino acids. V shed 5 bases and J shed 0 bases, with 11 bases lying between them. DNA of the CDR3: TGTGCCAGCAGCCCCTCCGGGACCTCCTACGAGCAGTACTTC. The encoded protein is CASSPSGTSYEQYF.

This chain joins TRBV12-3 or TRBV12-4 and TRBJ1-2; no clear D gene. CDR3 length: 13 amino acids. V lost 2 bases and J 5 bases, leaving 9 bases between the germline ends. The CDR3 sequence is CASSLSGPYGYTF. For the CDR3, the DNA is TGTGCCAGCAGTTTATCGGGTCCTTATGGCTACACCTTC.

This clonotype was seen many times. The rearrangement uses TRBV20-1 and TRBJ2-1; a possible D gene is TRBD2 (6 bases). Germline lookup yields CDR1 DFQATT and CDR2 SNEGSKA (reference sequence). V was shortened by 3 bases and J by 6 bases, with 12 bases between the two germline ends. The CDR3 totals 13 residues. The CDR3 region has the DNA TGCAGTGCTAGTTCCGGGGGAAGCAATGAGCAGTTCTTC. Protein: CSASSGGSNEQFF.

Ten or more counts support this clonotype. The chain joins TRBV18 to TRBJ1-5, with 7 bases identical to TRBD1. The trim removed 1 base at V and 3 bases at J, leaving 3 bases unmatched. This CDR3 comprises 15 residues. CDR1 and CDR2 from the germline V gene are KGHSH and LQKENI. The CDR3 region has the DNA TGTGCCAGCTCACCACTGACAGGGCCCAATCAGCCCCAGCATTTT. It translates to CASSPLTGPNQPQHF.

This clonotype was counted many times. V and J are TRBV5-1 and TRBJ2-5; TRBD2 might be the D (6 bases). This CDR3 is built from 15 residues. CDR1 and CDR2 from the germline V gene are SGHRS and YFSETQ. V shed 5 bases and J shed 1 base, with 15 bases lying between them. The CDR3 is CASSPSLGGQETQYF. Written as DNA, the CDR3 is TGCGCCAGCAGTCCCTCCCTCGGGGGCCAAGAGACCCAGTACTTC.

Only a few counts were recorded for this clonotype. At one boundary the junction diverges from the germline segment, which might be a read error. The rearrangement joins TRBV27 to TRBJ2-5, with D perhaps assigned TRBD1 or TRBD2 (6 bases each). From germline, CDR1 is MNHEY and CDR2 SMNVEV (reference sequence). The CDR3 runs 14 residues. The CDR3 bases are TGTGCCAGCACTTTAGTGGGGGGCCACGAGACCCAGTACTTC. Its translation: CASTLVGGHETQYF.

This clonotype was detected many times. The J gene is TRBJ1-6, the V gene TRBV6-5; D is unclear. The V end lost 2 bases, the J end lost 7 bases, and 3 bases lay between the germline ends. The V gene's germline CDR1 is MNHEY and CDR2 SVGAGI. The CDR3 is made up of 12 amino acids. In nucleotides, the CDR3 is TGTGCCAGCAGTTACCAAAATTCACCCCTCCACTTT. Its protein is CASSYQNSPLHF.

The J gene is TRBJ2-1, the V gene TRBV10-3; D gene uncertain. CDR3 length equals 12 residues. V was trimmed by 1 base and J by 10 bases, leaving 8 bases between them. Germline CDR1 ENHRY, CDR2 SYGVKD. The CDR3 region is CAISEYFGEQFF. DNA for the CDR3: TGTGCCATCAGTGAGTACTTCGGGGAGCAGTTCTTC.

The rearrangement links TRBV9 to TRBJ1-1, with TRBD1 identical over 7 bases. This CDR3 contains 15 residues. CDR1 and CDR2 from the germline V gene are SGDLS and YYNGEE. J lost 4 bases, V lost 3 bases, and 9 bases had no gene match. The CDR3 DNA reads TGTGCCAGCAGCGCCCAGACAGGGTTCGGCACTGAAGCTTTCTTT. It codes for CASSAQTGFGTEAFF. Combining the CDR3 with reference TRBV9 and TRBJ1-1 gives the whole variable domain DSGVTQTPKHLITATGQRVTLRCSPRSGDLSVYWYQQSLDQGLQFLIQYYNGEERAKGNILERFSAQQFPDLHSELNLSSLELGDSALYFCASSAQTGFGTEAFFGQGTRLTVV.

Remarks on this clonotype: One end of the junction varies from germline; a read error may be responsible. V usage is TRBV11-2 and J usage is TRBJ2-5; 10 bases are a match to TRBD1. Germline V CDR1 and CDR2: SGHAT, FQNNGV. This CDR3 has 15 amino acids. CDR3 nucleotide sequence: TGTGCCAGCAGCTTGGTGGGGACAGGGGAAGATACCCAGTACTTC. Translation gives CASSLVGTGEDTQYF. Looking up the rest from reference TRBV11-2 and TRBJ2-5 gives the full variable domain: EAGVAQSPRYKIIEKRQSVAFWCNPISGHATLYWYQQILGQGPKLLIQFQNNGVVDDSQLPKDRFSAERLKGVDSTLKIQPAKLEDSAVYLCASSLVGTGEDTQYFGPGTRLLVL.

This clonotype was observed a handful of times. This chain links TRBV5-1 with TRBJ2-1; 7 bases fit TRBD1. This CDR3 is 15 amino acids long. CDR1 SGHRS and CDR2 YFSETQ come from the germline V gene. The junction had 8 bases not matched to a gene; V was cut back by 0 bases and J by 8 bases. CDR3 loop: CASSLEHRGSDEQFF. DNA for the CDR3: TGCGCCAGCAGCTTGGAACACAGGGGAAGCGATGAGCAGTTCTTC.

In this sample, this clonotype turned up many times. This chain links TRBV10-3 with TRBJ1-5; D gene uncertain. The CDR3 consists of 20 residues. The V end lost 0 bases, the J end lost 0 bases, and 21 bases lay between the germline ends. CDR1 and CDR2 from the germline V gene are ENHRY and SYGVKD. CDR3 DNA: TGTGCCATCAGTGAGTCGAACCTAGGACCGAACCTAAATAGCAATCAGCCCCAGCATTTT. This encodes CAISESNLGPNLNSNQPQHF.

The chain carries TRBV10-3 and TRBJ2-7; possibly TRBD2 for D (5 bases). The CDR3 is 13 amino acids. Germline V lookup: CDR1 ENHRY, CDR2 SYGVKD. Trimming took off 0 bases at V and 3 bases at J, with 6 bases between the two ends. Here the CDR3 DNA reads TGTGCCATCAGTGAGTCCGGGAACTACGAGCAGTACTTC. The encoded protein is CAISESGNYEQYF.